These 17 T cell receptor beta chains share one sample of origin, sequenced in a study of OX40 agonist ivuxolimab in advanced cancers. Assay used: immunoSEQ multiplex PCR; TCRdb lists only in-frame clones, some missing. The repertoire has more than 85,000 clones, around 90% of them found once; the top ten carry around 0.27%. Sequenced here: CD4+ or CD8+ T cells sorted from blood, sampled in a trial of the OX40 agonist ivuxolimab. The receptors were gathered from an adult with an advanced solid tumor such as melanoma, head and neck, liver or kidney cancer.

The V and J genes are TRBV23-1 and TRBJ1-6, with TRBD1 as a possible D gene (6 bases). TRBV23-1 is reported as an ORF; its role is uncertain. The CDR3 contains 19 residues. V lost 0 bases and J 3 bases, leaving 18 bases between the germline ends. The CDR3 sequence: CASSQSIQYRENYNSPLHF. In DNA, the CDR3 is TGCGCCAGCAGTCAATCGATTCAGTACAGGGAAAACTATAATTCACCCCTCCACTTT.

V gene TRBV6-5 combines with J gene TRBJ2-7; D not resolved. The CDR3 has 13 amino acids. Per the germline V gene, CDR1 is MNHEY and CDR2 is SVGAGI. With 2 bases removed from V and 2 bases from J, the gap between germline ends came to 7 bases. Here the CDR3 reads CASSYRQTYEQYF. CDR3 coding DNA: TGTGCCAGCAGTTACCGGCAGACCTACGAGCAGTACTTC.

This chain uses TRBV6-5 with TRBJ1-1; D uncertain. The CDR3 loop spans 12 amino acids. Trimming took 2 bases from V and 1 from J, leaving 2 bases between them. In germline, CDR1 is MNHEY, CDR2 SVGAGI. CDR3 nucleotide sequence: TGTGCCAGCAGTTACAGGAACACTGAAGCTTTCTTT. It yields the protein CASSYRNTEAFF.

The chain joins TRBV28 to TRBJ2-7; 8 nucleotides line up with TRBD1. After removal of 1 base from V and 9 bases from J, the junction contained 8 bases not matched to a gene. The CDR3 consists of 14 residues. The germline gives CDR1 MDHEN, CDR2 SYDVKM. Here the CDR3 reads CASSLSGQARGQYF. CDR3 DNA sequence: TGTGCCAGCAGTTTATCGGGACAGGCCCGCGGGCAGTACTTC.

V is TRBV19 and J is TRBJ2-2; 9 nucleotides match TRBD2. Per germline, CDR1 LNHDA and CDR2 SQIVND (reference sequence). CDR3 length equals 15 residues. With V trimmed by 5 bases and J by 2 bases, 3 bases remained unmatched. The CDR3 region has the DNA TGTGCCAGTAGTTATAGCGGGAGAAACACCGGGGAGCTGTTTTTT. Translation: CASSYSGRNTGELFF.

The chain employs TRBV30 and TRBJ1-1; D gene unclear. The CDR3 runs to 15 residues. The V gene lost 2 bases and the J gene lost 1 base, with 14 bases spanning the gap. Germline V gene lookup returns CDR1 GTSNPN and CDR2 SVGIG (reference sequence). The CDR3 here is CAWSRHGEGNTEAFF. The CDR3 nucleotides are TGTGCCTGGAGTAGGCACGGGGAAGGGAACACTGAAGCTTTCTTT.

This clone has a single count. Here the CDR3 reads CASRSSGLREGVKLFF. DNA of the CDR3: TGTGCCAGCAGATCATCAGGACTTCGGGAGGGGGTAAAACTGTTTTTT. The rearrangement links TRBV6-6 to TRBJ1-4, with D tentatively TRBD1 (6 bases). With 6 bases removed from V and 10 bases from J, the gap between germline ends came to 24 bases. This CDR3 comprises 16 residues. Germline V lookup: CDR1 MNHNY, CDR2 SVGAGI (reference sequence).

This chain joins TRBV2 and TRBJ1-1; D unresolved. Trimming cost V 6 bases and J 5 bases, with 19 bases left between them. Germline V gene data show CDR1 as SNHLY and CDR2 as FYNNEI. The CDR3 totals 15 residues. Here the CDR3 reads CASSFPNGVRTEAFF. The CDR3 nucleotides are TGTGCCAGCAGCTTCCCCAACGGGGTGAGAACTGAAGCTTTCTTT.

The V gene is TRBV29-1, the J gene TRBJ2-5; D ambiguous. The V end lost 4 bases, the J end lost 0 bases, and 9 bases lay between the germline ends. There are 13 residues in the CDR3. CDR1 is SQVTM, CDR2 ANQGSEA, per germline. The CDR3 spells CSVVGDHQETQYF. DNA for the CDR3: TGCAGCGTTGTTGGGGATCACCAAGAGACCCAGTACTTC.

This clone showed up just once. V and J are TRBV5-4 and TRBJ1-1; 7 bases map to TRBD1. The V segment lost 3 bases and the J segment 1 base; nucleotides outside the gene matches: 3. The CDR3 covers 14 residues. Germline V gene lookup returns CDR1 SGHNT and CDR2 YYREEE (reference sequence). CDR3 nucleotide sequence: TGTGCCAGCAGCTGGGACAGATCGAACACTGAAGCTTTCTTT. Translated, it gives CASSWDRSNTEAFF.

The genes are TRBV9 and TRBJ2-1; possibly TRBD1 or TRBD2 for D (7 bases each). The germline gives CDR1 SGDLS, CDR2 YYNGEE. Trimming stripped 4 bases from V and 2 bases from J, with 19 bases between. The CDR3 covers 17 residues. The CDR3 sequence is CASSTRGGVVPYNEQFF. The CDR3 DNA follows: TGTGCCAGCAGCACCAGGGGGGGAGTGGTACCCTACAATGAGCAGTTCTTC. Filled out from reference TRBV9 and TRBJ2-1, the complete variable domain reads DSGVTQTPKHLITATGQRVTLRCSPRSGDLSVYWYQQSLDQGLQFLIQYYNGEERAKGNILERFSAQQFPDLHSELNLSSLELGDSALYFCASSTRGGVVPYNEQFFGPGTRLTVL.

This clone was recorded only once. CDR3 nucleotides: TGTGCCAGCAGCCATCAAGCAACCTACAATGAGCAGTTCTTC. This codes for CASSHQATYNEQFF. The chain uses TRBV4-2 and TRBJ2-1; D unclear. Trimming removed 3 bases at V and 2 bases at J, with 8 bases between. The CDR3 extends over 14 amino acids. Germline assignment: CDR1 LGHNA and CDR2 YNFKEQ.

This clone occurred once. V usage is TRBV6-1 and J usage is TRBJ1-5, with D uncertain. Germline V gene lookup returns CDR1 MNHNS and CDR2 SASEGT. The CDR3 is 13 residues long. V dropped 6 bases and J dropped 1 base, with 7 bases sitting between them. Here the CDR3 DNA reads TGTGCCAGCAGACAACCCAGCAATCAGCCCCAGCATTTT. Translated: CASRQPSNQPQHF.

The V and J genes are TRBV15 and TRBJ2-7, with D perhaps TRBD1 (6 bases). The CDR3 has 14 residues. V was trimmed by 2 bases and J by 6 bases, leaving 14 bases between them. The germline V gene encodes CDR1 LNHNV and CDR2 YYDKDF (reference sequence). The CDR3 coding sequence is TGTGCCACCAGCAGAAACAGGGAAGGAGGCGAGCAGTACTTC. Its protein is CATSRNREGGEQYF.

The chain combines TRBV7-2 with TRBJ2-5; TRBD2 aligns across 11 bases. The CDR3 consists of 17 residues. CDR1 is SGHTA and CDR2 is FQGNSA in the germline V gene. V was pared by 2 bases and J by 2 bases, with 7 bases of the junction left unmatched. The CDR3 sequence is CASSLSSGRLGQETQYF. DNA of the CDR3: TGTGCCAGCAGCTTATCTAGCGGGAGGCTTGGACAAGAGACCCAGTACTTC.

This clone turned up a few times. The chain uses TRBV10-1 and TRBJ2-2, with 8 bases fitting TRBD2. The junction had 10 bases not matched to a gene; V was cut back by 5 bases and J by 2 bases. CDR3 length equals 17 residues. Germline-derived CDR1 and CDR2 are WNHNN and SYGVQD (reference sequence). In DNA form, the CDR3 reads TGCGCCAGCAGTACCCCGGCTAGCGGGCCTAACACCGGGGAGCTGTTTTTT. It translates to CASSTPASGPNTGELFF.

This clone appeared once. This chain connects TRBV28 to TRBJ1-2; TRBD1 aligns across 9 bases. V shed 2 bases, J shed 5 bases, and the junction held 3 bases outside the gene matches. The CDR3 totals 14 residues. The germline V gene has CDR1 MDHEN and CDR2 SYDVKM. CDR3 region: CASSLGTGSYGYTF. The CDR3 nucleotides are TGTGCCAGCAGTTTAGGGACAGGGTCTTATGGCTACACCTTC.